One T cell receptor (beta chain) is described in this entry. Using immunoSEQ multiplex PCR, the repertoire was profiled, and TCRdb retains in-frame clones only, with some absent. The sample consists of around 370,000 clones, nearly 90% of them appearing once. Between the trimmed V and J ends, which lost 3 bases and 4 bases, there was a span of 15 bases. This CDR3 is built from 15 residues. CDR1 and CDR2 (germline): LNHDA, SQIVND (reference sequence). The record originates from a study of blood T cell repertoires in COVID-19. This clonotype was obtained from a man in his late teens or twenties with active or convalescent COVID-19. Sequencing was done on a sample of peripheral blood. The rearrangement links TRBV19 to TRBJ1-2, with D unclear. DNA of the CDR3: TGTGCCAGTAGTATTGCCGAGGGAACGGGCTATGGCTACACCTTC. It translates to CASSIAEGTGYGYTF.